Included here is one T cell receptor beta chain sequence, with context. The data are from a study of control samples from healthy donors and cancer patients. V was shortened by 5 bases and J by 4 bases, with 15 bases between the two germline ends. Germline V gives CDR1 SGHTA, CDR2 FQGNSA. The CDR3 sequence is 15 residues long. Clones were read by immunoSEQ multiplex PCR, and TCRdb kept only the in-frame ones, dropping some. The table lists about 170,000 clones, 80% to 95% of them singletons, with approximately 4% in the top ten. V is TRBV7-2 and J is TRBJ1-5; D not certain. This sequence was found in a woman aged 55-75 years in good health. The sequencing sample was made of blood. CDR3 sequence reads: CASSLTGAFNQPQHF. In DNA, the CDR3 is TGTGCCAGCAGCCTCACGGGAGCCTTTAATCAGCCCCAGCATTTT. Filled out from reference TRBV7-2 and TRBJ1-5, the complete variable domain reads GAGVSQSPSNKVTEKGKDVELRCDPISGHTALYWYRQSLGQGLEFLIYFQGNSAPDKSGLPSDRFSAERTGGSVSTLTIQRTQQEDSAVYLCASSLTGAFNQPQHFGDGTRLSIL.